These 30 T cell receptor beta chains were sequenced from one sample in a study of CD8 T cells in Susac syndrome. Random-hexamer reverse transcription was applied to roughly 0.45 to 1 ug RNA. One entry per CDR3 protein results from TCRdb running MiXCR on the immunoSEQ multiplex PCR reads. The repertoire holds about 150,000 distinct CDR3 sequences, with about 96% as singletons. Sample: CD4+ T cells from PBMCs. The receptors were gathered from a human donor with Susac syndrome.

This clonotype showed up just once. The V call is TRBV28, the J call TRBJ2-1; TRBD1 matches at 7 bases. The CDR3 runs to 15 residues. Germline CDR1 reads MDHEN; CDR2 reads SYDVKM. Trimming at V came to 4 bases and at J to 7 bases, leaving 10 bases not matched to a gene. The CDR3 DNA is TGTGCCAGCAGTTCCCCAGCGACAGGGTTTAATGAGCAGTTCTTC. Protein product: CASSSPATGFNEQFF. The full variable domain, rest sourced from reference TRBV28 and TRBJ2-1, is DVKVTQSSRYLVKRTGEKVFLECVQDMDHENMFWYRQDPGLGLRLIYFSYDVKMKEKGDIPEGYSVSREKKERFSLILESASTNQTSMYLCASSSPATGFNEQFFGPGTRLTVL.

V is TRBV27 and J is TRBJ1-2, with 8 bases identical to TRBD1. Germline V CDR1 and CDR2: MNHEY, SMNVEV (reference sequence). The CDR3 totals 16 residues. V lost 4 bases and J lost 3; bases outside the gene matches: 10. The CDR3 DNA follows: TGTGCCAGCAGTTCCCCATCAGGGGGCCAAGACTATGGCTACACCTTC. Residues: CASSSPSGGQDYGYTF.

The rearrangement links TRBV7-9 to TRBJ2-5; tentatively, D is TRBD1 (5 bases). This CDR3 has 14 amino acids. Germline V gene sequence: CDR1 SEHNR, CDR2 FQNEAQ (reference sequence). Between the trimmed V and J ends, which lost 5 bases and 1 base, there was a span of 11 bases. The CDR3, as DNA: TGTGCCAGCAGCCATGGACAAGCCCAAGAGACCCAGTACTTC. It translates to CASSHGQAQETQYF.

The rearrangement joins TRBV29-1 to TRBJ2-5; 7 bases agree with TRBD1. With V trimmed by 5 bases and J by 5 bases, 8 bases remained unmatched. This CDR3 contains 13 residues. Germline V gene lookup returns CDR1 SQVTM and CDR2 ANQGSEA. This chain's CDR3 is CSVIGRGPETQYF. The CDR3 DNA sequence: TGCAGCGTTATTGGAAGGGGGCCGGAGACCCAGTACTTC.

The chain couples TRBV20-1 to TRBJ2-1; TRBD1 agrees at 8 bases. J was trimmed by 13 bases and V by 5 bases; bases with no gene match: 31. CDR3 length: 19 amino acids. CDR1 DFQATT and CDR2 SNEGSKA come from the germline V gene (reference sequence). The CDR3 loop is CSAHNQRDRLIDWRTSQFF. The CDR3 DNA sequence: TGCAGTGCTCATAATCAACGGGACAGGTTAATTGACTGGCGAACCTCTCAGTTCTTC.

The chain has TRBV28 and TRBJ2-5; D possibly corresponds to TRBD1 (5 bases). The germline CDR1 and CDR2 sequences are MDHEN and SYDVKM. CDR3 length: 13 residues. V dropped 7 bases and J dropped 4 bases, with 13 bases sitting between them. The DNA of the CDR3 is TGTGCCAGCACCCGTAGACAGAGAGAGACCCAGTACTTC. Translating gives CASTRRQRETQYF.

The rearrangement links TRBV20-1 to TRBJ2-1; D is perhaps TRBD2 (6 bases). Germline CDR1 and CDR2: DFQATT and SNEGSKA (reference sequence). V was shortened by 6 bases and J by 2 bases, with 11 bases between the two germline ends. The CDR3 runs to 13 residues. The CDR3 region has the DNA TGCAGTGCGGAGGGGCCTACCTACAATGAGCAGTTCTTC. Translated, it gives CSAEGPTYNEQFF.

This clonotype was found once. This chain joins TRBV29-1 and TRBJ2-5, with D unclear. From germline, CDR1 is SQVTM and CDR2 ANQGSEA. Trimming left V 4 bases short and J 5 bases short, with 5 bases between. The CDR3 extends over 10 amino acids. The CDR3, as DNA: TGCAGCGTTGCTCGCGAGACCCAGTACTTC. Protein: CSVARETQYF. The variable domain in full, completed from reference TRBV29-1 and TRBJ2-5, reads SAVISQKPSRDICQRGTSLTIQCQVDSQVTMMFWYRQQPGQSLTLIATANQGSEATYESGFVIDKFPISRPNLTFSTLTVSNMSPEDSSIYLCSVARETQYFGPGTRLLVL.

The genes are TRBV4-3 and TRBJ1-2, with TRBD1 matching over 7 bases. Germline loops: CDR1 LGHNA, CDR2 YSLEER. V shed 3 bases and J 8 bases; nucleotides not matched to a gene: 6. The CDR3 is 13 amino acids. The CDR3 coding sequence is TGCGCCAGCAGCCAGGTCACAGGGGAGGGCTACACCTTC. Translation: CASSQVTGEGYTF.

This sequence joins TRBV23-1 and TRBJ2-5; D ambiguous. TRBV23-1 falls under the ORF class, with uncertain function. V lost 0 bases and J 4 bases, leaving 6 bases between the germline ends. The CDR3 spans 13 residues. CDR3 DNA: TGCGCCAGCAGTCAATCATCCAGAGAGACCCAGTACTTC. This translates into CASSQSSRETQYF.

The V call is TRBV30, the J call TRBJ1-3, with D possibly matching TRBD1 (6 bases). Trimming removed 4 bases at V and 0 bases at J, with 10 bases between. The CDR3 covers 14 residues. Germline loops: CDR1 GTSNPN, CDR2 SVGIG (reference sequence). This chain's CDR3 is CAWIARGSGNTIYF. The CDR3 coding sequence is TGTGCCTGGATCGCCAGGGGCTCTGGAAACACCATATATTTT.

The V and J genes are TRBV12-3 or TRBV12-4 and TRBJ2-7, with a tentative D call TRBD1 (6 bases). V was shortened by 8 bases and J by 4 bases, with 15 bases between the two germline ends. The CDR3 has 13 residues. The CDR3 reads CASQPTGQYEQYF. In nucleotides, the CDR3 is TGTGCCAGCCAGCCTACAGGGCAGTACGAGCAGTACTTC.

The chain uses TRBV20-1 and TRBJ2-6; D call uncertain. V lost 8 bases and J 4 bases, leaving 12 bases between the germline ends. From germline, CDR1 is DFQATT and CDR2 SNEGSKA (reference sequence). There are 13 residues in the CDR3. The CDR3 sequence is CSHVVPGANVLTF. The CDR3, as DNA: TGCAGTCATGTAGTTCCCGGGGCCAACGTCCTGACTTTC.

Only one count was recorded for this clonotype. The chain combines TRBV7-2 with TRBJ1-2; no reliable D call. Trimming left V 4 bases short and J 4 bases short, with 13 bases between. The CDR3 is 14 amino acids. Germline values: CDR1 SGHTA, CDR2 FQGNSA. The CDR3: CASSSWASFYGYTF. CDR3 nucleotide sequence: TGTGCCAGCAGCTCCTGGGCCTCTTTCTATGGCTACACCTTC.

The J gene is TRBJ2-1, the V gene TRBV5-1; D is perhaps TRBD1 (5 bases). Trimming took off 0 bases at V and 6 bases at J, with 25 bases between the two ends. Germline V gives CDR1 SGHRS, CDR2 YFSETQ. The CDR3 extends over 19 amino acids. The CDR3 nucleotides read TGCGCCAGCAGCTTGGGGTACTTTCGAACCGTTGGGGCTGGCAATGAGCAGTTCTTC. Translation: CASSLGYFRTVGAGNEQFF.

J is TRBJ2-2 and V is TRBV19; D ambiguous. The CDR3 extends over 15 amino acids. Germline V gene data show CDR1 as LNHDA and CDR2 as SQIVND (reference sequence). The V and J ends lost 5 bases and 5 bases respectively, with 15 bases between them. This CDR3 is CASSLGFKETGELFF. In nucleotides, the CDR3 is TGTGCCAGTAGTCTTGGGTTCAAGGAAACCGGGGAGCTGTTTTTT.

CDR3 nucleotides: TGTGCCTGGGAAAACAGCGGGAGGCAAGAGACCCAGTACTTC. Residues: CAWENSGRQETQYF. The chain uses TRBV30 and TRBJ2-5, with 9 positions matching TRBD2. From germline, CDR1 is GTSNPN and CDR2 SVGIG (reference sequence). The CDR3 totals 14 residues. J lost 2 bases, V lost 5 bases, and 6 bases had no gene match.

The chain employs TRBV29-1 and TRBJ1-2, with unresolved D. V was cut by 1 base and J by 8 bases, with 11 bases left in between. CDR1 SQVTM and CDR2 ANQGSEA come from the germline V gene. This CDR3 contains 12 residues. The CDR3 region has the DNA TGCAGCGTTGAAGGAGAGGAGTTCGGCTACACCTTC. Amino acids: CSVEGEEFGYTF.

V gene TRBV11-1 combines with J gene TRBJ2-5; 8 bases match TRBD2. CDR3 length equals 14 residues. Per the germline V gene, CDR1 is SGHAT and CDR2 is FQDESV (reference sequence). V lost 5 bases to trimming and J lost 5 bases; unmatched junction nucleotides: 7. The CDR3 DNA is TGTGCCAGCAGCCAAGCGGGGGAGAGGGAGACCCAGTACTTC. It translates to CASSQAGERETQYF. The full variable domain, completed using reference TRBV11-1 and TRBJ2-5, is EAEVAQSPRYKITEKSQAVAFWCDPISGHATLYWYRQILGQGPELLVQFQDESVVDDSQLPKDRFSAERLKGVDSTLKIQPAELGDSAMYLCASSQAGERETQYFGPGTRLLVL.

The chain couples TRBV7-9 to TRBJ2-7; D tentatively reads TRBD1 or TRBD2 (6 bases each). V shed 3 bases and J shed 4 bases, with 16 bases lying between them. The CDR3 is 15 amino acids. The germline V gene encodes CDR1 SEHNR and CDR2 FQNEAQ (reference sequence). The CDR3 sequence: CASSFGWRGEYEQYF. The CDR3 bases are TGTGCCAGCAGCTTCGGTTGGAGGGGGGAGTACGAGCAGTACTTC. Supplemented by reference TRBV7-9 and TRBJ2-7, the full variable domain reads DTGVSQNPRHKITKRGQNVTFRCDPISEHNRLYWYRQTLGQGPEFLTYFQNEAQLEKSRLLSDRFSAERPKGSFSTLEIQRTEQGDSAMYLCASSFGWRGEYEQYFGPGTRLTVT.

This clonotype was seen once. The chain is built from TRBV5-4 and TRBJ2-4; D is ambiguous. V was shortened by 3 bases and J by 0 bases, with 7 bases between the two germline ends. Germline CDR1 and CDR2: SGHNT and YYREEE (reference sequence). CDR3 length: 14 residues. In DNA, the CDR3 is TGTGCCAGCAGCTGGATCGAAGCCAAAAACATTCAGTACTTC. This codes for CASSWIEAKNIQYF.

This sequence joins TRBV3-1 and TRBJ2-3; D is unresolved. Germline V gene sequence: CDR1 LGHDT, CDR2 YNNKEL (reference sequence). V was cut by 1 base and J by 2 bases, with 10 bases left in between. The CDR3 is 15 amino acids. The CDR3 here is CASSQGWRNTDTQYF. The CDR3 DNA reads as TGTGCCAGCAGCCAAGGATGGCGGAACACAGATACGCAGTATTTT.

The gene calls are TRBV7-8 and TRBJ2-7; D possibly corresponds to TRBD1 (6 bases). The CDR3 totals 13 residues. Germline CDR1 reads SGHVS; CDR2 reads FQNEAQ. With 5 bases removed from V and 7 bases from J, the gap between germline ends came to 15 bases. The CDR3 protein is CASSLNRVGEQYV. The CDR3 nucleotides are TGTGCCAGCAGCCTAAACAGGGTGGGAGAGCAGTACGTC.

This clonotype was seen once. The chain is built from TRBV28 and TRBJ2-2; tentatively, D is TRBD2 (6 bases). Germline-derived CDR1 and CDR2 are MDHEN and SYDVKM. Trimming shortened V by 3 bases and J by 5 bases, and 7 bases separated the two germline ends. The CDR3 runs 13 residues. Written as DNA, the CDR3 is TGTGCCAGCAGTTTCGCGGGAACCGGGGAGCTGTTTTTT. It is translated as CASSFAGTGELFF.

The CDR3 loop is CASAGRANQPQHF. Here the CDR3 DNA reads TGTGCCAGCGCCGGCAGGGCTAATCAGCCCCAGCATTTT. The rearrangement joins TRBV28 to TRBJ1-5; tentatively, D is TRBD1 (5 bases). The germline CDR1 and CDR2 sequences are MDHEN and SYDVKM. The CDR3 is made up of 13 amino acids. Trimming removed 8 bases from V and 4 bases from J, with 12 bases in between.

This sequence joins TRBV4-3 and TRBJ2-7; the match to TRBD2 covers 9 bases. This CDR3 spans 15 amino acids. The trim removed 1 base at V and 4 bases at J, leaving 5 bases unmatched. CDR1 LGHNA and CDR2 YSLEER come from the germline V gene. The CDR3 spells CASSQAGTSIYEQYF. Written as DNA, the CDR3 is TGCGCCAGCAGCCAAGCCGGGACTAGCATTTACGAGCAGTACTTC.

V gene TRBV24-1 combines with J gene TRBJ2-3; 7 nucleotides match TRBD1. The CDR3 loop spans 14 amino acids. V gave up 5 bases and J gave up 6 bases; unmatched junction bases: 7. CDR1 and CDR2 (germline): KGHDR, SFDVKD. The CDR3 nucleotides are TGTGCCACCAGTGCAGACAGGGCGGCCGATACGCAGTATTTT. This translates into CATSADRAADTQYF.

V is TRBV4-3 and J is TRBJ2-7, with 8 bases matching TRBD1. The ends lost 0 bases at V and 6 bases at J; junction bases unmatched: 4. The CDR3 loop spans 14 amino acids. Germline V lookup: CDR1 LGHNA, CDR2 YSLEER. In DNA form, the CDR3 reads TGCGCCAGCAGCCAAGAACGAGACAGGGGCGAGCAGTACTTC. It translates to CASSQERDRGEQYF.

The chain is built from TRBV6-2 or TRBV6-3 and TRBJ2-1; no clear D gene. Germline CDR1 MNHEY, CDR2 SVGEGT. This CDR3 is 11 amino acids long. Deletions cut 5 bases from V and 7 bases from J, with 6 bases between. The CDR3 region has the DNA TGTGCCAGCAGTCAGGAAAATGAGCAGTTCTTC. It yields the protein CASSQENEQFF.

J is TRBJ2-1 and V is TRBV18; 11 bases map to TRBD1. The length of the CDR3 is 14 residues. The germline V gene has CDR1 KGHSH and CDR2 LQKENI. The V segment lost 6 bases and the J segment 6 bases; nucleotides outside the gene matches: 4. The CDR3 DNA is TGTGCCAGCTCCGGACAGGGGGCAGTCAATGAGCAGTTCTTC. Amino acids: CASSGQGAVNEQFF.